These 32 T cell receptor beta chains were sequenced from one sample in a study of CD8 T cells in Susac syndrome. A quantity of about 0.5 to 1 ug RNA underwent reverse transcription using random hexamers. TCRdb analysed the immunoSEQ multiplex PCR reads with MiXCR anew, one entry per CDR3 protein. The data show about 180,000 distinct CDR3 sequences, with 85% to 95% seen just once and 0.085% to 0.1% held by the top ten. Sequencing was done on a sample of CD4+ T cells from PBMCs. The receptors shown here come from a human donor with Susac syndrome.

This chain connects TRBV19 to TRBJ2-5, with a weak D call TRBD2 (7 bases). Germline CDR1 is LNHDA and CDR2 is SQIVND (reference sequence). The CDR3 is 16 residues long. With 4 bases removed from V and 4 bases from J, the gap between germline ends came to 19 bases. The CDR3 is CASSTLASGGRETQYF. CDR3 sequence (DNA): TGTGCCAGTAGTACCTTAGCCTCGGGGGGCCGAGAGACCCAGTACTTC. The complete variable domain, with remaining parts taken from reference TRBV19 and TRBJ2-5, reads DGGITQSPKYLFRKEGQNVTLSCEQNLNHDAMYWYRQDPGQGLRLIYYSQIVNDFQKGDIAEGYSVSREKKESFPLTVTSAQKNPTAFYLCASSTLASGGRETQYFGPGTRLLVL.

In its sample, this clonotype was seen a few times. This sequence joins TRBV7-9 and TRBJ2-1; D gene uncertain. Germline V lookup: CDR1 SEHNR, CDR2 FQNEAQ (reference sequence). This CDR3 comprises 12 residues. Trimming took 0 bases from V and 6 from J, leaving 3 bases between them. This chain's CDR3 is CASSLARNEQFF. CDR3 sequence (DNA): TGTGCCAGCAGCTTAGCCCGCAATGAGCAGTTCTTC. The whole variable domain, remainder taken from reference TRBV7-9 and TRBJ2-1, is DTGVSQNPRHKITKRGQNVTFRCDPISEHNRLYWYRQTLGQGPEFLTYFQNEAQLEKSRLLSDRFSAERPKGSFSTLEIQRTEQGDSAMYLCASSLARNEQFFGPGTRLTVL.

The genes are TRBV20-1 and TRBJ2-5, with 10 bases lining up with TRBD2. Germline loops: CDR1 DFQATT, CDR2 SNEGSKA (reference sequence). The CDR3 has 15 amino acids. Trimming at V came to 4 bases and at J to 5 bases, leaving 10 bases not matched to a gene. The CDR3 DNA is TGCAGTGCTAAGATTAGCGGGGGGTTTAGGGAGACCCAGTACTTC. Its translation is CSAKISGGFRETQYF.

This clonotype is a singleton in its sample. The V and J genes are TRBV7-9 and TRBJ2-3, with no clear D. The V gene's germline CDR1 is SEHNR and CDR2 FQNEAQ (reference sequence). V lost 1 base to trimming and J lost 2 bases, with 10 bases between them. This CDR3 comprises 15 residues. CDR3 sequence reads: CASSLDQRFTDTQYF. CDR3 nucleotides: TGTGCCAGCAGCTTAGACCAGCGATTCACAGATACGCAGTATTTT.

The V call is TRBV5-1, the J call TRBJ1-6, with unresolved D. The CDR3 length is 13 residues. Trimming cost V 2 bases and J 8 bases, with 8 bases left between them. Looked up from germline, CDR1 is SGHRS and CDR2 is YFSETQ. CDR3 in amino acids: CASSFTVDSPLHF. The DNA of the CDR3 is TGCGCCAGCAGCTTTACAGTGGATTCACCCCTCCACTTT.

The CDR3 protein is CSVAGRSSYEQYF. The CDR3 region has the DNA TGCAGTGTAGCGGGACGGAGCTCCTACGAGCAGTACTTC. The V gene is TRBV20-1, the J gene TRBJ2-7; 8 nucleotides line up with TRBD2. V dropped 7 bases and J dropped 0; count of bases not matched to a gene: 5. Germline-derived CDR1 and CDR2 are DFQATT and SNEGSKA (reference sequence). This CDR3 has 13 amino acids.

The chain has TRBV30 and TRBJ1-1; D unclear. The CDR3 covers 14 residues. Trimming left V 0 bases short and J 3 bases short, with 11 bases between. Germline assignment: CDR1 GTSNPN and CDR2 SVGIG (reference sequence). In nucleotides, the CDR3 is TGTGCCTGGAGTGTGGAGCGCGGGTACACTGAAGCTTTCTTT. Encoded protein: CAWSVERGYTEAFF. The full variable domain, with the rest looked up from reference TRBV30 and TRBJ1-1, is SQTIHQWPATLVQPVGSPLSLECTVEGTSNPNLYWYRQAAGRGLQLLFYSVGIGQISSEVPQNLSASRPQDRQFILSSKKLLLSDSGFYLCAWSVERGYTEAFFGQGTRLTVV.

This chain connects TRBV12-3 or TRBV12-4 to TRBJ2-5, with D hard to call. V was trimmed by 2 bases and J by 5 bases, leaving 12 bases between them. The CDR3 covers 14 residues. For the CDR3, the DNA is TGTGCCAGCAGTTTAAACGTCCGCCCGGAGACCCAGTACTTC. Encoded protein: CASSLNVRPETQYF.

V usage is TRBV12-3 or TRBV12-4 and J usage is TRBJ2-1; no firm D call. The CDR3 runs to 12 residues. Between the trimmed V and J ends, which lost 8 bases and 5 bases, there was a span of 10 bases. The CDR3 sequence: CASGFTDNEQFF. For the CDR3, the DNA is TGTGCCAGCGGGTTTACGGACAATGAGCAGTTCTTC.

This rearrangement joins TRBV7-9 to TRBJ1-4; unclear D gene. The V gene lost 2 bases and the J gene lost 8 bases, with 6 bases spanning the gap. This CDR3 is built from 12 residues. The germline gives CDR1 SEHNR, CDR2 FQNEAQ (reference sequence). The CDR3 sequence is CASSLFGEKLFF. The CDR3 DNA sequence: TGTGCCAGCAGCTTATTTGGAGAAAAACTGTTTTTT.

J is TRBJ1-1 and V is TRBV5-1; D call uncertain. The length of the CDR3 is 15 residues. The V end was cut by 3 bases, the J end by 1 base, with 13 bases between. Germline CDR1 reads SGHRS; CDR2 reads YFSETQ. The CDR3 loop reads CASSSKDGGNTEAFF. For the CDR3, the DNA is TGCGCCAGCAGCTCGAAGGACGGAGGGAACACTGAAGCTTTCTTT.

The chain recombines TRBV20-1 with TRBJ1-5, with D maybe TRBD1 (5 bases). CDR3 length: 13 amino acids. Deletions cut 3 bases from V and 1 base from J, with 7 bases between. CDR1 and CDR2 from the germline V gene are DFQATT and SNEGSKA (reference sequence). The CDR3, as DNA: TGCAGTGCTAGGGGGCCAAGCAATCAGCCCCAGCATTTT. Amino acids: CSARGPSNQPQHF.

The CDR3 DNA reads TGCGCCAGCAGCTTGGACTCCCCAGACCGCTCCTACGAGCAGTACTTC. Translated, it gives CASSLDSPDRSYEQYF. The chain couples TRBV5-1 to TRBJ2-7; no firm D call. Trimming removed 0 bases from V and 0 bases from J, with 13 bases in between. CDR1 and CDR2 (germline): SGHRS, YFSETQ. The CDR3 has 16 amino acids.

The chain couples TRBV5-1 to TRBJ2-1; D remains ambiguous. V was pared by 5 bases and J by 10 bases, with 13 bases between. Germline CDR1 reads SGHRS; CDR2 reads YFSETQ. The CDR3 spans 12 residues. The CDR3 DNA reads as TGCGCCAGCAGTTACGACACCCTAGAGCAGTTCTTC. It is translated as CASSYDTLEQFF.

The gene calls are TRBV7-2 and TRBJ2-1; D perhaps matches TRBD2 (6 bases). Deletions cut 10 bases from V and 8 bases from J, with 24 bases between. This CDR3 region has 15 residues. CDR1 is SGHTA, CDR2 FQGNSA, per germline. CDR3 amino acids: CATSSDVGTSHEQFF. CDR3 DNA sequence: TGTGCCACCTCTTCGGACGTGGGGACTTCACATGAGCAGTTCTTC.

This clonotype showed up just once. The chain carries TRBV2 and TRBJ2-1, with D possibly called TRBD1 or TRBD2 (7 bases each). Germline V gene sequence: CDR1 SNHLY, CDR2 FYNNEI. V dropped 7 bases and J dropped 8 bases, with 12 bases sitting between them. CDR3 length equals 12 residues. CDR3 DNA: TGTGCCAGCACCCAGGGGGGGGATGAGCAGTTCTTC. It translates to CASTQGGDEQFF.

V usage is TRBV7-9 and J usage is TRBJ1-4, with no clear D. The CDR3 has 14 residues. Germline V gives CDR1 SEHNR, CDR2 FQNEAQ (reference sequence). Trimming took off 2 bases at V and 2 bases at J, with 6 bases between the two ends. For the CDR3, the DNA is TGTGCCAGCAGCTTAATCTCCACTAATGAAAAACTGTTTTTT. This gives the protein CASSLISTNEKLFF.

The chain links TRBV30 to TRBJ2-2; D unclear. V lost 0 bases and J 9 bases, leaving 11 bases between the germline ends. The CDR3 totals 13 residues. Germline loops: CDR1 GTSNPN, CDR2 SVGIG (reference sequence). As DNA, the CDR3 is TGTGCCTGGAGTGTAAACCCCGCTAGGGAGCTGTTTTTT. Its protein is CAWSVNPARELFF.

In nucleotides, the CDR3 is TGTGCCAGCAGCCAGGGGTCTGAAGCTTTCTTT. It specifies CASSQGSEAFF. This chain links TRBV7-2 with TRBJ1-1, with a weak D call TRBD1 (6 bases). The CDR3 runs to 11 residues. Per germline, CDR1 SGHTA and CDR2 FQGNSA. The ends were cut back, 5 bases at V and 6 bases at J, with 7 bases in the middle. Looking up the rest from reference TRBV7-2 and TRBJ1-1 gives the full variable domain: GAGVSQSPSNKVTEKGKDVELRCDPISGHTALYWYRQSLGQGLEFLIYFQGNSAPDKSGLPSDRFSAERTGGSVSTLTIQRTQQEDSAVYLCASSQGSEAFFGQGTRLTVV.

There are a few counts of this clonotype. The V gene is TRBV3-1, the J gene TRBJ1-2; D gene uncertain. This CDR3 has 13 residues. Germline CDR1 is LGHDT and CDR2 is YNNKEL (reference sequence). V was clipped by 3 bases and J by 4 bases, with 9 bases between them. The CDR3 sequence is CASSQEGGYGYTF. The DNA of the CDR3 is TGTGCCAGCAGCCAGGAGGGAGGCTATGGCTACACCTTC.

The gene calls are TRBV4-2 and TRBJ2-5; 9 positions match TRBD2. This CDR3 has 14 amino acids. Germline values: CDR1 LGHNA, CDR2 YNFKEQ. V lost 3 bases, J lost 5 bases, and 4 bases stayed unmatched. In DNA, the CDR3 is TGTGCCAGCAGCCAGGGCGGGGGGGCTGAGACCCAGTACTTC. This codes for CASSQGGGAETQYF.

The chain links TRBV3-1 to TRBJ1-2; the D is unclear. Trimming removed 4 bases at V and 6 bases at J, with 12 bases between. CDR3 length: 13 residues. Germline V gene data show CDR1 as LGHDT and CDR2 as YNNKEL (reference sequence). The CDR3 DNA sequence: TGTGCCAGCAGCCCGGGTCTGCCCAATGGCTACACCTTC. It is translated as CASSPGLPNGYTF.

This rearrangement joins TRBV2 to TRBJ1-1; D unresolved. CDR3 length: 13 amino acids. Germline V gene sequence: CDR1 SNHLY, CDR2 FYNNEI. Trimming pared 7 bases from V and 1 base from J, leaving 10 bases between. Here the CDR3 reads CASKFSANTEAFF. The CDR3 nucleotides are TGTGCCAGCAAGTTTTCTGCGAACACTGAAGCTTTCTTT.

The CDR3 region has the DNA TGCAGTGCTCACCCGGCAGGTCGACAGGGGAGAAACTATGGCTACACCTTC. Translated: CSAHPAGRQGRNYGYTF. The rearrangement links TRBV20-1 to TRBJ1-2, with 8 nucleotides matching TRBD1. The germline V gene has CDR1 DFQATT and CDR2 SNEGSKA (reference sequence). There are 17 residues in the CDR3. V lost 5 bases and J lost 2; bases outside the gene matches: 16.

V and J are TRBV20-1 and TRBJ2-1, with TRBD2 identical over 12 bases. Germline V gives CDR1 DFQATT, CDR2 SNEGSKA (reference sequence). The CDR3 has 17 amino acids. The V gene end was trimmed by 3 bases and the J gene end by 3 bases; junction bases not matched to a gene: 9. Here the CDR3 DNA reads TGCAGTGCTAGTGGGCTAGCGGGAGGGCCGTTCTACAATGAGCAGTTCTTC. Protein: CSASGLAGGPFYNEQFF.

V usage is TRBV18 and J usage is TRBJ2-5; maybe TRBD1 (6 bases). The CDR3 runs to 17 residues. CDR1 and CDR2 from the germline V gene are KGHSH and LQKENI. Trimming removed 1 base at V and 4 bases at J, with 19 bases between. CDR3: CASSPRVDRLWGETQYF. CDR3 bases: TGTGCCAGCTCACCACGGGTTGACAGGCTCTGGGGAGAGACCCAGTACTTC. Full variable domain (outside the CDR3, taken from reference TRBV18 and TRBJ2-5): NAGVMQNPRHLVRRRGQEARLRCSPMKGHSHVYWYRQLPEEGLKFMVYLQKENIIDESGMPKERFSAEFPKEGPSILRIQQVVRGDSAAYFCASSPRVDRLWGETQYFGPGTRLLVL.

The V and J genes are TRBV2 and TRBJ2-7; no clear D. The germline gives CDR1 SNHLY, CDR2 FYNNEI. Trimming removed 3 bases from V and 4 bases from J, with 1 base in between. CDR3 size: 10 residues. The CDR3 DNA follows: TGTGCCAGCAGTGAGTACGAGCAGTACTTC. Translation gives CASSEYEQYF.

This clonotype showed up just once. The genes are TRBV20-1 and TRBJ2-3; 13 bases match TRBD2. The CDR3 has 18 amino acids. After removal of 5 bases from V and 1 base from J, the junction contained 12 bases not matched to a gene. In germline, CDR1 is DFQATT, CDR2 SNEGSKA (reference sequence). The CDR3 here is CSALPTSGRARGTDTQYF. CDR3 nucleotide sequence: TGCAGTGCTCTCCCCACTAGCGGGAGGGCCCGTGGCACAGATACGCAGTATTTT.

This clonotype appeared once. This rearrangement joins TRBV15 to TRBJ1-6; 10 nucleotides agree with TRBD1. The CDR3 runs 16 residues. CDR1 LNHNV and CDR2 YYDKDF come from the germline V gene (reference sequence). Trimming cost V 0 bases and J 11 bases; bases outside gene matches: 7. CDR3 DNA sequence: TGTGCCACCAGCAGAGATTGGGGACAGGGGTGGGCACCCCTCCACTTT. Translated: CATSRDWGQGWAPLHF.

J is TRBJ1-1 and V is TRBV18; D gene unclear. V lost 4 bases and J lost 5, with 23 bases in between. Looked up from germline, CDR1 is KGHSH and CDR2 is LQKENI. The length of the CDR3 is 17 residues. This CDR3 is CASSLQRVSPQGTEAFF. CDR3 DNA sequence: TGTGCCAGCTCACTCCAAAGGGTTTCCCCTCAAGGTACTGAAGCTTTCTTT.

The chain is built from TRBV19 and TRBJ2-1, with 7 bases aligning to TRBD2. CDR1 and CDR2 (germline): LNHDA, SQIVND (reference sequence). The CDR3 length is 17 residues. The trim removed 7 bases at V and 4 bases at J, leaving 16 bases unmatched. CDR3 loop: CASKMAHWGGSYNEQFF. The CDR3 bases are TGTGCCAGTAAAATGGCTCATTGGGGCGGGAGTTACAATGAGCAGTTCTTC.

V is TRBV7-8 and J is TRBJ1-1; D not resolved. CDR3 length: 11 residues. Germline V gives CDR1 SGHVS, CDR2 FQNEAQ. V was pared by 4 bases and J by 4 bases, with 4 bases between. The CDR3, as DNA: TGTGCCAGCAGCTCTCTCACTGAAGCTTTCTTT. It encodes CASSSLTEAFF. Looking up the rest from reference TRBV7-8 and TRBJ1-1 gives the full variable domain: GAGVSQSPRYKVAKRGQDVALRCDPISGHVSLFWYQQALGQGPEFLTYFQNEAQLDKSGLPSDRFFAERPEGSVSTLKIQRTQQEDSAVYLCASSSLTEAFFGQGTRLTVV.